This T cell receptor beta chain was obtained from a study of blood T cell repertoires in COVID-19. The wider study: Sources were T cells, B-cell-depleted T cells, or PBMCs; the material itself was cDNA or gDNA.

In the study's own analysis: Reference gene primer amplification gave estimated nucleated cell counts. TCRdb's table, derived via immunoSEQ multiplex PCR, lists solely in-frame clones and lacks some. For V, J and clone size, that table is used; D and trimming come from the DNA. The table has under 75,000 clones, roughly 80% seen once; the top ten hold about 17%. This clone has at least ten counts. Trimming at V came to 6 bases and at J to 11 bases, leaving 14 bases not matched to a gene. The CDR3 runs 14 residues. CDR1 and CDR2 (germline): SGHAT, FQNNGV. This TCR came from a woman aged 45-65 years with active or convalescent COVID-19. The sequenced material came from peripheral blood. This chain joins TRBV11-2 and TRBJ2-7; the match to TRBD1 covers 9 bases. The CDR3: CASSSGDRVGSEYF. The CDR3 DNA sequence: TGTGCCAGCAGTTCTGGGGACAGGGTGGGATCGGAGTACTTC.